This TCR beta chain is drawn from a study of CD4+ T cells in melanoma. Of note for this clone: Its antigen is currently unknown.

Profiled with immunoSEQ multiplex PCR; TCRdb holds only in-frame clones, not every one. Counted here are around 130,000 clones, approximately 91% occurring once; the ten biggest clones make up roughly 1.4%. CDR3 size: 12 residues. Germline V gives CDR1 MNHNY, CDR2 SVGAGI (reference sequence). The trim removed 7 bases at V and 11 bases at J, leaving 10 bases unmatched. Findings of the study overall: CD8+ T cell, macrophage and B cell function reportedly correlated with neoantigen-specific CD4+ T cells.

The V gene is TRBV6-6, the J gene TRBJ1-1; 7 nucleotides agree with TRBD1. The receptor's source is a human donor with melanoma. CDR3 DNA sequence: TGTGCCAGCATTGACAGGGAATCCGTGGCTTTCTTT. Protein product: CASIDRESVAFF.